The 18 T cell receptor beta chains reported below all come from one sample, sequenced in a study of human T cells and chemical hapten exposure. Time point described: patch test 1, 2 weeks after DPC sensitization. Treatment defined: therapeutic diphenylcyclopropenone sensitization with weekly scalp DPC. Via MiXCR, TCRdb re-called the RACE reads, giving one row per CDR3 protein. Of about 380,000 distinct CDR3 sequences in the sample, roughly 5% were seen once. The material was whole blood, obtained in connection with sensitization to the hapten diphenylcyclopropenone (DPC). These receptors were obtained from a woman between 45 and 60 years old with alopecia areata. Some clones in this sample may be carry-over from other donors' samples.

This clonotype showed up many times. The chain is built from TRBV7-9 and TRBJ1-2, with no clear D. This CDR3 is built from 13 residues. V lost 3 bases, J lost 6 bases, and 11 bases lay in between. Per germline, CDR1 SEHNR and CDR2 FQNEAQ (reference sequence). The CDR3 bases are TGTGCCAGCAGCTTGTCGGGGAGGGATGGCTACACCTTC. It yields the protein CASSLSGRDGYTF.

This clonotype has a count of ten or more. The rearrangement joins TRBV27 to TRBJ1-5; D not certain. With 10 bases removed from V and 6 bases from J, the gap between germline ends came to 16 bases. There are 13 residues in the CDR3. From germline, CDR1 is MNHEY and CDR2 SMNVEV (reference sequence). The CDR3 sequence: CATAPFSSQPQHF. CDR3 nucleotide sequence: TGTGCCACCGCGCCCTTTTCCAGTCAGCCCCAGCATTTT.

This clonotype was seen a few times. The rearrangement links TRBV7-9 to TRBJ2-7, with 8 bases matching TRBD1. CDR1 SEHNR and CDR2 FQNEAQ come from the germline V gene (reference sequence). CDR3 length: 14 residues. The V gene end was trimmed by 7 bases and the J gene end by 4 bases; junction bases not matched to a gene: 9. CDR3 nucleotide sequence: TGTGCCAGCATACCCCGGGACAGGCTTTACGAGCAGTACTTC. Translation gives CASIPRDRLYEQYF.

The chain uses TRBV7-6 and TRBJ1-4, with D unclear. From germline, CDR1 is SGHVS and CDR2 FNYEAQ. The V end was cut by 5 bases, the J end by 8 bases, with 18 bases between. The CDR3 is 15 residues long. CDR3 protein: CASSRNMAGGEKLFF. CDR3 DNA: TGTGCCAGCAGCCGGAATATGGCAGGAGGCGAAAAACTGTTTTTT. Full variable domain (outside the CDR3, taken from reference TRBV7-6 and TRBJ1-4): GAGVSQSPRYKVTKRGQDVALRCDPISGHVSLYWYRQALGQGPEFLTYFNYEAQQDKSGLPNDRFSAERPEGSISTLTIQRTEQRDSAMYRCASSRNMAGGEKLFFGSGTQLSVL.

This clonotype was counted a few times. The rearrangement links TRBV20-1 to TRBJ2-3, with 10 bases fitting TRBD2. CDR3 length: 18 amino acids. Looked up from germline, CDR1 is DFQATT and CDR2 is SNEGSKA (reference sequence). Trimming cost V 0 bases and J 5 bases; bases outside gene matches: 14. The CDR3 region is CSARDLWLAGVAGDTQYF. Here the CDR3 DNA reads TGCAGTGCTAGAGATCTCTGGCTAGCGGGAGTAGCTGGAGATACGCAGTATTTT.

This clonotype was counted only a few times. V and J are TRBV2 and TRBJ1-2; 7 bases align to TRBD1. The CDR3 runs 13 residues. The V segment lost 6 bases and the J segment 8 bases; nucleotides outside the gene matches: 9. The germline V gene has CDR1 SNHLY and CDR2 FYNNEI. In nucleotides, the CDR3 is TGTGCCAGCAGCGTGGGACAGCGGAGAGGCTACACCTTC. This sequence encodes CASSVGQRRGYTF.

DNA for the CDR3: TGTGCCATCACTCGGACTAGCGGGGACTCTGGGGCCAACGTCCTGACTTTC. This sequence encodes CAITRTSGDSGANVLTF. The chain is built from TRBV10-3 and TRBJ2-6; 12 nucleotides align to TRBD2. CDR1 ENHRY and CDR2 SYGVKD come from the germline V gene. The CDR3 is 17 residues long. V lost 7 bases to trimming and J lost 0 bases; unmatched junction nucleotides: 4.

The genes are TRBV7-8 and TRBJ2-7; no definite D call. Per the germline V gene, CDR1 is SGHVS and CDR2 is FQNEAQ. The CDR3 spans 14 residues. V lost 4 bases and J lost 0, with 10 bases in between. The CDR3 nucleotides read TGTGCCAGCAGCTCCACTTCGCTCTCCTACGAGCAGTACTTC. Its translation is CASSSTSLSYEQYF.

This clonotype appeared many times. This chain connects TRBV5-1 to TRBJ1-2, with D tentatively TRBD1 (5 bases). The V gene lost 2 bases and the J gene lost 8 bases, with 10 bases spanning the gap. Germline CDR1 is SGHRS and CDR2 is YFSETQ. The CDR3 length is 12 residues. The CDR3 loop is CASSFGGAGYTF. CDR3 bases: TGCGCCAGCAGCTTTGGAGGGGCCGGCTACACCTTC.

This clonotype came up many times. This rearrangement joins TRBV6-2 or TRBV6-3 to TRBJ1-6; D is uncertain. CDR1 and CDR2 (germline): MNHEY, SVGEGT. The CDR3 sequence is 13 residues long. The ends were cut back, 0 bases at V and 10 bases at J, with 7 bases in the middle. CDR3 DNA sequence: TGTGCCAGCAGTTACTCGTACGGGTCACCCCTCCACTTT. This encodes CASSYSYGSPLHF.

This clonotype has a count of ten or more. The V gene is TRBV3-1, the J gene TRBJ2-3, with D perhaps given as TRBD1 or TRBD2 (5 bases each). Trimming shortened V by 3 bases and J by 7 bases, and 5 bases separated the two germline ends. The CDR3 has 11 residues. Germline V gene lookup returns CDR1 LGHDT and CDR2 YNNKEL (reference sequence). As DNA, the CDR3 is TGTGCCAGCAGCCAGGGACATACGCAGTATTTT. This translates into CASSQGHTQYF.

This clonotype was observed a handful of times. J is TRBJ2-3 and V is TRBV20-1; no definite D call. Per the germline V gene, CDR1 is DFQATT and CDR2 is SNEGSKA (reference sequence). The CDR3 has 13 amino acids. V was clipped by 5 bases and J by 0 bases, with 9 bases between them. CDR3 sequence (DNA): TGCAGTGCTCCCGGACCCAGCACAGATACGCAGTATTTT. Encoded protein: CSAPGPSTDTQYF.

This clonotype was recorded a few times. V gene TRBV12-3 or TRBV12-4 combines with J gene TRBJ1-2; D might be TRBD1 (5 bases). This CDR3 is built from 16 residues. Trimming pared 5 bases from V and 7 bases from J, leaving 23 bases between. CDR3 nucleotides: TGTGCCAGCAGTCATACCGCCTCCGGGACGGGTGCTGGCTACACCTTC. Protein: CASSHTASGTGAGYTF.

The DNA of the CDR3 is TGTGCCAGCAGCCAAGAACCACAGGGATTCGGCGGCTACACCTTC. Its protein is CASSQEPQGFGGYTF. This chain links TRBV3-1 with TRBJ1-2, with TRBD1 as a possible D gene (6 bases). The CDR3 has 15 amino acids. CDR1 and CDR2 (germline): LGHDT, YNNKEL (reference sequence). V shed 0 bases and J shed 8 bases, with 16 bases lying between them.

This clonotype was seen more than once but under ten times. This chain links TRBV20-1 with TRBJ1-5, with 7 bases identical to TRBD1. Losses at the gene ends were 7 bases for V and 4 bases for J; bases not matched to a gene: 13. The CDR3 has 15 amino acids. Germline V CDR1 and CDR2: DFQATT, SNEGSKA (reference sequence). CDR3 amino acids: CSVLPTGTANQPQHF. Written as DNA, the CDR3 is TGCAGTGTTTTACCCACCGGGACAGCGAATCAGCCCCAGCATTTT.

This clonotype was detected many times. V is TRBV5-1 and J is TRBJ2-3; possibly TRBD1 or TRBD2 for D (5 bases each). The germline V gene has CDR1 SGHRS and CDR2 YFSETQ. Trimming took off 6 bases at V and 1 base at J, with 12 bases between the two ends. The CDR3 is 14 amino acids. CDR3 amino acids: CASNPGTGTDTQYF. The DNA of the CDR3 is TGCGCCAGCAATCCGGGGACGGGCACAGATACGCAGTATTTT.

This clonotype was seen at least ten times. The chain recombines TRBV20-1 with TRBJ2-2, with D perhaps TRBD2 (7 bases). Trimming cost V 1 base and J 7 bases, with 13 bases left between them. Germline CDR1 DFQATT, CDR2 SNEGSKA (reference sequence). The CDR3 covers 14 residues. The chain's CDR3 is CSARVAGASGELFF. The CDR3 coding sequence is TGCAGTGCTAGAGTCGCGGGGGCGAGCGGGGAGCTGTTTTTT.

This clonotype was recorded at least ten times. The gene calls are TRBV19 and TRBJ1-2; D perhaps matches TRBD1 (5 bases). The germline V and J ends were trimmed by 5 bases and 5 bases, with 18 bases remaining between them. The CDR3 is 15 residues long. The germline CDR1 and CDR2 sequences are LNHDA and SQIVND (reference sequence). The CDR3 DNA reads as TGTGCCAGTAGTGGCCGGGACCCCCTGGGGTATGGCTACACCTTC. Its translation: CASSGRDPLGYGYTF.